This is a list of T cell receptor beta chains from one sample in a study of T cell clonotyping in hematopoietic cell transplantation. The data were produced by immunoSEQ multiplex PCR, yet TCRdb's version contains in-frame clones alone and is incomplete. This table has more than 9,500 clones, approximately 90% appearing once. The source material was peripheral blood mononuclear cells. Receptors originate from a woman aged 50 to 60 in good health. Some clones in this sample may be carry-over from other donors' samples. Both conserved end residues are part of each CDR3. A D gene is named only where the DNA matches it firmly. Clone size is not always given. Where it is, it says once, few, many or a class for expanded clones.

J gene: TRBJ1-2
clone size: -
V gene: TRBV30
D gene: -
CDR3 protein: CARTGVVGYGYTF
CDR3 DNA: TGTGCCCGAACCGGGGTGGTTGGATATGGCTACACCTTC

J gene: TRBJ1-3
clone size: -
V gene: TRBV9
D gene: TRBD1
CDR3 protein: CASSGTGQGNTIYF
CDR3 DNA: TGTGCCAGCAGCGGCACGGGACAGGGAAACACCATATATTTT

J gene: TRBJ1-1
clone size: -
V gene: TRBV28
D gene: -
CDR3 protein: CASRVPGVNTEAFF
CDR3 DNA: TGTGCCAGCAGGGTGCCCGGGGTGAACACTGAAGCTTTCTTT

J gene: TRBJ2-1
clone size: once
V gene: TRBV10-2
D gene: -
CDR3 protein: CASSESSPRSGNEQFF
CDR3 DNA: TGCGCCAGCAGTGAGTCGAGCCCCCGCTCTGGGAATGAGCAGTTCTTC

J gene: TRBJ2-7
clone size: -
V gene: TRBV7-7
D gene: -
CDR3 protein: CASSLDRGNEQYF
CDR3 DNA: TGTGCCAGCAGCTTAGATCGTGGGAACGAGCAGTACTTC

J gene: TRBJ2-4
clone size: -
V gene: TRBV4-3
D gene: TRBD1
CDR3 protein: CASSRAGTGEDIQYF
CDR3 DNA: TGCGCCAGCAGCCGCGCCGGGACAGGGGAGGACATTCAGTACTTC

J gene: TRBJ2-3
clone size: -
V gene: TRBV7-3
D gene: -
CDR3 protein: CASSLGLTDTQYF
CDR3 DNA: TGTGCCAGCAGCTTAGGGTTAACAGATACGCAGTATTTT

J gene: TRBJ2-7
clone size: -
V gene: TRBV7-9
D gene: TRBD2
CDR3 protein: CASSSSGGRHEQYF
CDR3 DNA: TGTGCCAGCAGCTCTAGCGGGGGAAGACACGAGCAGTACTTC

J gene: TRBJ1-1
clone size: -
V gene: TRBV7-2
D gene: -
CDR3 protein: CASSSTGQMNTEAFF
CDR3 DNA: TGTGCCAGCAGCTCTACCGGACAGATGAACACTGAAGCTTTCTTT

J gene: TRBJ1-3
clone size: -
V gene: TRBV2
D gene: -
CDR3 protein: CASSEGRVSGNTIYF
CDR3 DNA: TGTGCCAGCAGTGAGGGGCGAGTCTCTGGAAACACCATATATTTT